A selection of T cell receptor beta chains follows, all from one sample in a study of neurological immune-mediated disorders. TCRdb reanalysed the 5' RACE reads using MiXCR and keeps one entry per CDR3 protein. The data contain 70,000 or so distinct CDR3 sequences, 3.2% of them singletons. Material for sequencing was PBMCs. The origin of the receptors is a woman in her forties or fifties with multiple sclerosis. CDR3s include the opening cysteine and the closing phenylalanine or tryptophan. Each record gives: clone size, J gene, V gene, D gene, CDR3 DNA, CDR3 protein. D genes are given only for firm matches. Clone size is not always given. Where it is, it says once, few, many or a class for expanded clones.

many TRBJ1-4 TRBV5-1 NA TGCGCCAGCAGCATCACAGGGACCGAGGGTGAAAAACTGTTTTTT CASSITGTEGEKLFF
NA TRBJ2-5 TRBV7-7 NA TGTGCTAGCAGCCCCATCAGGGACGGCTATTCCGAGACCCAGTACTTC CASSPIRDGYSETQYF
many TRBJ2-5 TRBV18 NA TGTGCCAGCTCACCACGGGAGATCGGAGAGACCCAGTACTTC CASSPREIGETQYF
many TRBJ2-1 TRBV19 NA TGTGCCAGTAGTATAGCCGGGCCATACTCCTACAATGAGCAGTTCTTC CASSIAGPYSYNEQFF
NA TRBJ1-2 TRBV5-1 NA TGCGCCAGCAGCTTGGAAGGGACCTTCATATCCGACGGCTACACCTTC CASSLEGTFISDGYTF
many TRBJ2-1 TRBV5-5 TRBD2 TGTGCCAGCAGCTCTGGACTAGCGGGAAGGTATGAGCAGTTCTTC CASSSGLAGRYEQFF
many TRBJ1-1 TRBV10-3 TRBD1 TGTGCCATCAGGGACAGGGGAGGCACTGAAGCTTTCTTT CAIRDRGGTEAFF
many TRBJ1-5 TRBV19 TRBD1 TGTGCCAGTAGGCTGGTCACAGGGGGAATACAGCCCCAGCATTTT CASRLVTGGIQPQHF
medium-sized TRBJ2-7 TRBV5-1 NA TGCGCCAGCAGCCAAGGGGACGGAACCTACGAGCAGTACTTC CASSQGDGTYEQYF
many TRBJ1-1 TRBV7-2 NA TGTGCCAGCAGCTCCGGGATCAACACTGAAGCTTTCTTT CASSSGINTEAFF
many TRBJ2-7 TRBV5-1 TRBD1 TGCGCCAGCAGCTGGGACAGGATTTCCTACGAGCAGTACTTC CASSWDRISYEQYF
many TRBJ1-6 TRBV7-9 NA TGTGCCAGCAGCCTACGGCAAATAACGGGGGGGAATTCACCCCTCCACTTT CASSLRQITGGNSPLHF
many TRBJ2-1 TRBV3-1 NA TGTGCCAGCAGCCATAAGTACAATGAGCAGTTCTTC CASSHKYNEQFF
many TRBJ2-3 TRBV2 TRBD2 TGTGCCAGCAGGGCCCGGACTAGCGGCACAGATACGCAGTATTTT CASRARTSGTDTQYF
many TRBJ2-1 TRBV24-1 TRBD1 TGTGCCACCAGCCGGGACAGGGTCGATGAGCAGTTCTTC CATSRDRVDEQFF
many TRBJ2-2 TRBV29-1 TRBD2 TGCAGCGTTCTTGCCGGGGGGGCCACCGGGGAGCTGTTTTTT CSVLAGGATGELFF
many TRBJ2-3 TRBV4-3 NA TGCGCCAGCAGCCAAGCTCCCTTCGCTGGGGATACGCAGTATTTT CASSQAPFAGDTQYF
many TRBJ2-5 TRBV5-6 NA TGTGCCAGCAGCGCCCACGGGCCGACCCAGACCCAGTACTTC CASSAHGPTQTQYF
many TRBJ2-2 TRBV24-1 NA TGTGCCACCAGTGATTCCCTTGGGCAGAGACTCGCCCGGAAAGGGGAGCTGTTTTTT CATSDSLGQRLARKGELFF
many TRBJ2-2 TRBV29-1 TRBD2 TGCAGCGTTGAATGGTCAGGGAGGGGCGGGGAGCTGTTTTTT CSVEWSGRGGELFF
many TRBJ1-1 TRBV29-1 NA TGCAGCGCTGGGCAGAGGAACACTGAAGCTTTCTTT CSAGQRNTEAFF
many TRBJ2-1 TRBV7-9 TRBD2 TGTGCCAGCAGCTTGACCCTAGCGGGTGGATACAATGAGCAGTTCTTC CASSLTLAGGYNEQFF
many TRBJ2-6 TRBV20-1 NA TGCAGTGCCATCAACAGGGCTGGGGCCAACGTCCTGACTTTC CSAINRAGANVLTF
many TRBJ2-7 TRBV7-2 NA TGTGCCAGCAGCTTAGCGAGGGCTTCCTACGAGCAGTACTTC CASSLARASYEQYF
NA TRBJ2-1 TRBV6-6 TRBD2 TGTGCCAGCAGTCTAGCGGGAGACTACAATGAGCAGTTCTTC CASSLAGDYNEQFF
many TRBJ2-3 TRBV20-1 TRBD2 TGCAGTGCTACCCCTAGCGGGAGAGAGGATACGCAGTATTTT CSATPSGREDTQYF
many TRBJ2-3 TRBV28 NA TGTGCCAGCAGTTCGTTTTCGGACGCCAATACGCAGTATTTT CASSSFSDANTQYF
many TRBJ1-5 TRBV27 TRBD1 TGTGCCAGCAGCCGGACGACAGGGTTCCAGCCCCAGCATTTT CASSRTTGFQPQHF
many TRBJ2-3 TRBV3-1 NA TGTGCCAGCAGCCAAGGCGGGGGCCGCAGGAATACGCAGTATTTT CASSQGGGRRNTQYF
many TRBJ1-2 TRBV12-3/TRBV12-4 NA TGTGCCAGCAGCCCCGAGGGTCTGGTTCGGGGCTACACCTTC CASSPEGLVRGYTF
many TRBJ2-3 TRBV5-1 NA TGCGCCAGCAGCTTGGCTGGGTTACCAGATACGCAGTATTTT CASSLAGLPDTQYF
many TRBJ2-2 TRBV2 NA TGTGCCAGCAGGGAGACCCCCACCGGGGAGCTGTTTTTT CASRETPTGELFF
many TRBJ1-3 TRBV20-1 NA TGCAGTGCACCAAAGGGGTCAGGGTTTGGAAACACCATATATTTT CSAPKGSGFGNTIYF
many TRBJ1-1 TRBV12-3/TRBV12-4 NA TGTGCCAGCAGTTTAGACAGGGACACTGAAGCTTTCTTT CASSLDRDTEAFF
many TRBJ2-7 TRBV10-3 NA TGTGCCATCAGTGAAGGGGCGTCTACTAGCAGTTACGAGCAGTACTTC CAISEGASTSSYEQYF